Listed here is a single T cell receptor (beta chain). CDR1 is SGHTA, CDR2 FQGNSA, per germline. The CDR3 consists of 15 residues. Trimming removed 1 base at V and 3 bases at J, with 12 bases between. The record originates from a study of human T cells and chemical hapten exposure. Individual cDNA molecules (in the library) carried attached unique molecular identifiers. TCRdb re-derived calls from the RACE reads in MiXCR, one entry per CDR3 protein. The table records approximately 260,000 distinct CDR3 sequences, over 7.5% of them present only once. Time point: pre-sensitization, week 0. Treatment: therapeutic diphenylcyclopropenone sensitization with weekly scalp DPC. Blood was collected ahead of every patch test applied.

This rearrangement joins TRBV7-2 to TRBJ1-1; D is unclear. The input for sequencing was whole blood, taken in connection with sensitization to the hapten diphenylcyclopropenone (DPC). This clonotype was obtained from a man between 18 and 35 years old with alopecia areata. Some clones in this sample may be carry-over from other donors' samples. The CDR3 DNA reads TGTGCCAGCAGCTTAGTTGACATTAGGGACACTGAAGCTTTCTTT. This gives the protein CASSLVDIRDTEAFF.